Below are 24 T cell receptor beta chains sequenced from a single sample in a study of blood T cell repertoires in COVID-19 (dated by TCRdb to 2018 to 2020). Preparation of the library involved the immunoSEQ multiplex PCR assay. Sourced from immuneACCESS, this table was stored by TCRdb with only in-frame sequences that have V and J called. A share of the clones is absent; for the studies checked, an unresolved V gene accounts for under half, and the remainder has no known explanation. The sample table contains 35,000 to 50,000 clones; only one count was recorded for 90% of them. About 2.6% of the sample is in the top ten clones. The material sequenced was peripheral blood. Receptor source: a man aged 50-59 years with active COVID-19.

The chain uses TRBV6-2 or TRBV6-3 and TRBJ1-1, with D uncertain. V lost 3 bases to trimming and J lost 1 base, with 9 bases between them. CDR1 and CDR2 from the germline V gene are MNHEY and SVGEGT. This CDR3 has 14 amino acids. The CDR3 is CASSYRGTNTEAFF. CDR3 bases: TGTGCCAGCAGTTATCGGGGTACGAACACTGAAGCTTTCTTT.

This chain joins TRBV2 and TRBJ2-5; 9 positions agree with TRBD2. CDR3 length: 16 amino acids. CDR1 is SNHLY and CDR2 is FYNNEI in the germline V gene. V dropped 3 bases and J dropped 2; count of bases not matched to a gene: 7. CDR3 amino acids: CASSEQRGAKQETQYF. The CDR3 DNA follows: TGTGCCAGCAGTGAGCAGCGGGGGGCCAAGCAAGAGACCCAGTACTTC.

This rearrangement joins TRBV30 to TRBJ1-4; D is possibly TRBD1 (5 bases). The germline V gene has CDR1 GTSNPN and CDR2 SVGIG (reference sequence). V shed 0 bases and J shed 7 bases, with 15 bases lying between them. The CDR3 is 15 amino acids. CDR3 in DNA: TGTGCCTGGAGTGTACAAGCAGGGTGGGGTGAAAAACTGTTTTTT. Its translation is CAWSVQAGWGEKLFF.

The table lists this clone with a count of one. V is TRBV5-1 and J is TRBJ2-2; the match to TRBD1 covers 9 bases. The ends lost 3 bases at V and 4 bases at J; junction bases unmatched: 13. This CDR3 is 18 amino acids long. CDR1 is SGHRS, CDR2 YFSETQ, per germline. DNA of the CDR3: TGCGCCAGCAGCTCCCCCGGGACAGGGACGGTTGGCACCGGGGAGCTGTTTTTT. It yields the protein CASSSPGTGTVGTGELFF.

The rearrangement links TRBV5-1 to TRBJ2-5; 8 bases align to TRBD1. J lost 2 bases, V lost 3 bases, and 0 bases had no gene match. CDR3 length: 13 amino acids. Germline values: CDR1 SGHRS, CDR2 YFSETQ. The CDR3 region is CASSYRGQETQYF. Here the CDR3 DNA reads TGCGCCAGCAGCTACAGGGGGCAAGAGACCCAGTACTTC. The full variable domain, with the rest looked up from reference TRBV5-1 and TRBJ2-5, is KAGVTQTPRYLIKTRGQQVTLSCSPISGHRSVSWYQQTPGQGLQFLFEYFSETQRNKGNFPGRFSGRQFSNSRSEMNVSTLELGDSALYLCASSYRGQETQYFGPGTRLLVL.

This chain links TRBV6-5 with TRBJ1-3; tentative D call: TRBD1 (5 bases). The germline V gene encodes CDR1 MNHEY and CDR2 SVGAGI. The CDR3 runs 15 residues. Between the trimmed V and J ends, which lost 0 bases and 0 bases, there was a span of 6 bases. Written as DNA, the CDR3 is TGTGCCAGCAGTTACTCCGACAGCTCTGGAAACACCATATATTTT. This sequence encodes CASSYSDSSGNTIYF.

This sequence joins TRBV7-2 and TRBJ1-1, with a possible D match to TRBD1 (6 bases). Looked up from germline, CDR1 is SGHTA and CDR2 is FQGNSA. V was trimmed by 3 bases and J by 4 bases, leaving 15 bases between them. The CDR3 spans 15 residues. For the CDR3, the DNA is TGTGCCAGCAGCTTGGACAGTAGAGGATTCACTGAAGCTTTCTTT. This gives the protein CASSLDSRGFTEAFF.

The chain recombines TRBV19 with TRBJ1-4; the D gene is possibly TRBD1 (5 bases). The V and J ends lost 5 bases and 3 bases respectively, with 13 bases between them. The length of the CDR3 is 15 residues. Germline V gene sequence: CDR1 LNHDA, CDR2 SQIVND (reference sequence). The CDR3 DNA reads TGTGCCAGTAGTTCCCAGGGTCCTCCTAATGAAAAACTGTTTTTT. This translates into CASSSQGPPNEKLFF. The full variable domain, in which reference TRBV19 and TRBJ1-4 provide the parts outside the CDR3, is DGGITQSPKYLFRKEGQNVTLSCEQNLNHDAMYWYRQDPGQGLRLIYYSQIVNDFQKGDIAEGYSVSREKKESFPLTVTSAQKNPTAFYLCASSSQGPPNEKLFFGSGTQLSVL.

V gene TRBV5-6 combines with J gene TRBJ1-3; no definite D call. CDR3 size: 15 residues. V lost 0 bases and J 4 bases, leaving 11 bases between the germline ends. From germline, CDR1 is SGHDT and CDR2 YYEEEE. The CDR3 coding sequence is TGTGCCAGCAGCTTGGTTGCGGCATGGGGAAACACCATATATTTT. Amino acids: CASSLVAAWGNTIYF.

The chain employs TRBV6-4 and TRBJ2-5; the match to TRBD2 covers 9 bases. Germline V gene sequence: CDR1 MRHNA, CDR2 SNTAGT. This CDR3 is built from 15 residues. The V gene end was trimmed by 6 bases and the J gene end by 2 bases; junction bases not matched to a gene: 7. The CDR3 is CASSPGAGGQETQYF. The CDR3 coding sequence is TGTGCCAGCAGCCCCGGGGCGGGGGGGCAAGAGACCCAGTACTTC.

V and J are TRBV29-1 and TRBJ1-1, with 7 nucleotides matching TRBD1. Trimming removed 6 bases from V and 1 base from J; junction bases left unmatched: 8. The germline V gene has CDR1 SQVTM and CDR2 ANQGSEA. The CDR3 has 14 amino acids. CDR3 amino acids: CSVGRDSQNTEAFF. DNA for the CDR3: TGCAGCGTAGGCAGGGACAGCCAGAACACTGAAGCTTTCTTT.

The chain has TRBV7-9 and TRBJ1-4, with a tentative D call TRBD1 (5 bases). Germline assignment: CDR1 SEHNR and CDR2 FQNEAQ (reference sequence). The CDR3 sequence is 15 residues long. The V end was cut by 1 base, the J end by 5 bases, with 11 bases between. CDR3 coding DNA: TGTGCCAGCAGCTTAGGTCAGGGTAGCAATGAAAAACTGTTTTTT. It codes for CASSLGQGSNEKLFF.

The chain uses TRBV6-5 and TRBJ1-5; TRBD1 agrees at 9 bases. V shed 0 bases, J shed 4 bases, and the junction held 1 base outside the gene matches. CDR1 and CDR2 from the germline V gene are MNHEY and SVGAGI. The CDR3 is 15 amino acids. The CDR3 protein is CASSYSGTGNQPQHF. The CDR3, as DNA: TGTGCCAGCAGTTACTCAGGGACAGGGAATCAGCCCCAGCATTTT.

This clone was detected once. The chain combines TRBV2 with TRBJ2-3, with 10 bases that match TRBD2. The V segment lost 5 bases and the J segment 3 bases; nucleotides outside the gene matches: 8. The CDR3 runs to 16 residues. Germline assignment: CDR1 SNHLY and CDR2 FYNNEI. Here the CDR3 reads CASSLNKAGGTDTQYF. For the CDR3, the DNA is TGTGCCAGCAGTCTCAATAAAGCGGGGGGGACAGATACGCAGTATTTT.

The rearrangement joins TRBV13 to TRBJ1-2; 8 bases map to TRBD1. CDR1 PRHDT and CDR2 FYEKMQ come from the germline V gene (reference sequence). This CDR3 region has 17 residues. V lost 7 bases, J lost 2 bases, and 15 bases stayed unmatched. This CDR3 is CASNIKWQGAGNYGYTF. The CDR3 bases are TGTGCCAGCAACATTAAATGGCAGGGGGCGGGAAACTATGGCTACACCTTC.

The rearrangement uses TRBV2 and TRBJ2-1; 10 nucleotides match TRBD2. Trimming cost V 4 bases and J 5 bases; bases outside gene matches: 5. CDR3 length equals 15 residues. From germline, CDR1 is SNHLY and CDR2 FYNNEI. CDR3 sequence reads: CASSALAGDHNEQFF. The CDR3 nucleotides read TGTGCCAGCAGTGCCCTAGCGGGGGACCACAATGAGCAGTTCTTC.

The V and J genes are TRBV9 and TRBJ2-1, with 9 positions matching TRBD1. CDR3 length: 16 residues. From germline, CDR1 is SGDLS and CDR2 YYNGEE. The J segment lost 8 bases and the V segment lost 5 bases, leaving 14 bases of the junction unmatched. The CDR3 loop reads CASSRTGTGSLDEQFF. CDR3 DNA: TGTGCCAGCAGTCGTACCGGGACAGGGAGTCTGGATGAGCAGTTCTTC.

Concerning this clone itself: Sequence at one end of the junction differs from germline and may be a read error. The V gene is TRBV5-6, the J gene TRBJ1-2, with D hard to call. This CDR3 has 12 amino acids. CDR1 and CDR2 from the germline V gene are SGHDT and YYEEEE. CDR3 nucleotides: TGTGCCAGCAGCTTGGATCTAGAGTCCATAGCCTTC. It specifies CASSLDLESIAF.

The chain carries TRBV7-2 and TRBJ1-1; D is undetermined. This CDR3 comprises 16 residues. The germline gives CDR1 SGHTA, CDR2 FQGNSA. The V end was cut by 2 bases, the J end by 0 bases, with 13 bases between. The CDR3 is CASSLRGPSMNTEAFF. The DNA for the CDR3 is TGTGCCAGCAGCTTACGCGGGCCAAGTATGAACACTGAAGCTTTCTTT.

The chain carries TRBV14 and TRBJ1-2, with 9 positions matching TRBD1. CDR1 is SGHDN and CDR2 is FVKESK in the germline V gene. The CDR3 runs to 14 residues. V lost 4 bases, J lost 5 bases, and 5 bases stayed unmatched. The CDR3 protein is CASSPRDRVYGYTF. In nucleotides, the CDR3 is TGTGCCAGCAGCCCACGGGACAGGGTTTATGGCTACACCTTC.

The V and J genes are TRBV5-4 and TRBJ1-2; no clear D. Germline V gene data show CDR1 as SGHNT and CDR2 as YYREEE (reference sequence). The V gene lost 0 bases and the J gene lost 3 bases, with 9 bases spanning the gap. CDR3 length: 14 amino acids. Here the CDR3 reads CASSLVGADYGYTF. CDR3 coding DNA: TGTGCCAGCAGCTTGGTTGGAGCTGACTATGGCTACACCTTC.

This clone has a single count. The chain has TRBV3-1 (or the pseudogene TRBV3-2) and TRBJ1-2; TRBD1 is a possible D gene (5 bases). The CDR3 loop spans 15 amino acids. CDR1 and CDR2 from the germline V gene are LGHDT and YNNKEL (reference sequence). Trimming removed 2 bases at V and 10 bases at J, with 20 bases between. CDR3 bases: TGTGCCAGCAGCCAAATCTCCGCGACAGCGATCAACTACACCTTC. Translated: CASSQISATAINYTF.

The chain uses TRBV30 and TRBJ1-1; tentative D call: TRBD1 (5 bases). The CDR3 contains 12 residues. V was shortened by 0 bases and J by 7 bases, with 9 bases between the two germline ends. Germline assignment: CDR1 GTSNPN and CDR2 SVGIG (reference sequence). CDR3 sequence: CAWSVIQGEAFF. The DNA for the CDR3 is TGTGCCTGGAGTGTTATCCAGGGTGAAGCTTTCTTT.

The DNA of the CDR3 is TGTGCCACCTCCCGGGCGGGGAACTCCTACGAGCAGTACTTC. This codes for CATSRAGNSYEQYF. V is TRBV28 and J is TRBJ2-7; D may be TRBD2 (6 bases). The CDR3 covers 14 residues. Germline V gene lookup returns CDR1 MDHEN and CDR2 SYDVKM. With 10 bases removed from V and 0 bases from J, the gap between germline ends came to 16 bases.